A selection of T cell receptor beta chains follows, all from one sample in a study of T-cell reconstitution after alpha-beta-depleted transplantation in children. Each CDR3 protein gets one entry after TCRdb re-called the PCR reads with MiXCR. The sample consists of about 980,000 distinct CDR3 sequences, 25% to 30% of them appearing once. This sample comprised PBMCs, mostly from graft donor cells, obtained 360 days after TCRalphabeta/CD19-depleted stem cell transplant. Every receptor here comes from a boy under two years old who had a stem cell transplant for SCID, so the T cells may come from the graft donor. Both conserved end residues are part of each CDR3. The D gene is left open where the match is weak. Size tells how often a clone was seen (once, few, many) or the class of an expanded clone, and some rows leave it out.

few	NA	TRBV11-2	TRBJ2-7	CASSWGAYYEQYF	TGTGCCAGCAGCTGGGGCGCCTACTACGAGCAGTACTTC
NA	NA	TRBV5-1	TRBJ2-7	CASSGGGASYEQYF	TGCGCCAGCAGTGGTGGCGGGGCCTCCTACGAGCAGTACTTC
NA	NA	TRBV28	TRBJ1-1	CASRDRLNTEAFF	TGTGCCAGCAGAGACAGACTGAACACTGAAGCTTTCTTT
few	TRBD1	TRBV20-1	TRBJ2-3	CSAGGQGFTDTQYF	TGCAGTGCAGGCGGACAGGGATTCACAGATACGCAGTATTTT
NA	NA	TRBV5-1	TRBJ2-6	CASSPQHKTYSGANVLTF	TGCGCCAGCAGCCCCCAACACAAAACCTACTCTGGGGCCAACGTCCTGACTTTC
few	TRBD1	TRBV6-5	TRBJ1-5	CASSSSRQGLRQPQHF	TGTGCCAGCAGTTCATCAAGACAGGGTTTAAGACAGCCCCAGCATTTT
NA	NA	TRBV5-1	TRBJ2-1	CASSLGSALYNEQFF	TGCGCCAGCAGCTTGGGTTCCGCACTCTACAATGAGCAGTTCTTC
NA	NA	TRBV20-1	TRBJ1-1	CSARVGQKGTEAFF	TGCAGTGCTAGAGTTGGACAGAAGGGGACTGAAGCTTTCTTT
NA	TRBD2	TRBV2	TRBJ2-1	CASSEVGSGGSSYNEQFF	TGTGCCAGCAGTGAAGTGGGTAGCGGGGGGAGCTCCTACAATGAGCAGTTCTTC
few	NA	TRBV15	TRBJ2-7	CATSRGTGPYEQYF	TGTGCCACCAGCAGAGGTACGGGCCCCTACGAGCAGTACTTC
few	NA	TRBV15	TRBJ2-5	CATSRDPRRGKETQYF	TGTGCCACCAGCAGAGATCCCCGACGCGGCAAAGAGACCCAGTACTTC
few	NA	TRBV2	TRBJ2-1	CASSDGGDEQFF	TGTGCCAGCAGTGACGGAGGGGATGAGCAGTTCTTC
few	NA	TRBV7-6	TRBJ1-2	CASSLVVQGRDGYTF	TGTGCCAGCAGCTTAGTTGTACAGGGACGGGATGGCTACACCTTC
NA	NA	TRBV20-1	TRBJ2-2	CSARSRTARNTGELFF	TGCAGTGCTAGGTCCCGGACAGCCAGGAACACCGGGGAGCTGTTTTTT
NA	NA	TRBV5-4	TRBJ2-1	CASSLGLGYIDEQFF	TGTGCCAGCAGCTTGGGTTTGGGTTATATCGATGAGCAGTTCTTC
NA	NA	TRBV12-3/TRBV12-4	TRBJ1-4	CASSLRWWEKLFF	TGTGCCAGCAGTTTGAGGTGGTGGGAAAAACTGTTTTTT
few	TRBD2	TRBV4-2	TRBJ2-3	CASSQAGTTDTQYF	TGTGCCAGCAGCCAAGCGGGGACTACCGATACGCAGTATTTT
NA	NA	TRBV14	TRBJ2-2	CASSARTVRAGELFF	TGTGCCAGCAGCGCCCGGACAGTAAGGGCCGGGGAGCTGTTTTTT
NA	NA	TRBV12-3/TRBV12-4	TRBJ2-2	CASSPWGVATGELFF	TGTGCCAGCAGTCCCTGGGGGGTGGCCACCGGGGAGCTGTTTTTT
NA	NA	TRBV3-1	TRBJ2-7	CASSHGRQSSYEQYF	TGTGCCAGCAGCCATGGGAGACAATCTAGCTACGAGCAGTACTTC
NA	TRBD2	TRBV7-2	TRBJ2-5	CASSPRSGLAGRTQYF	TGTGCCAGCAGCCCCCGATCGGGACTAGCTGGGAGGACCCAGTACTTC
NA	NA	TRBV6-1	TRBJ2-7	CASSPPGTPHEQYF	TGTGCCAGCAGTCCTCCGGGGACCCCCCACGAGCAGTACTTC
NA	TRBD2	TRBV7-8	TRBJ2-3	CASSFSLVSGGTTDTQYF	TGTGCCAGCAGCTTCTCTTTGGTTAGCGGGGGGACCACAGATACGCAGTATTTT
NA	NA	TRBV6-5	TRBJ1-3	CASSYAPGSGNTIYF	TGTGCCAGCAGTTACGCCCCAGGATCTGGAAACACCATATATTTT
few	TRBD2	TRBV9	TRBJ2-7	CASSPGTSGGASYF	TGTGCCAGCAGCCCAGGGACTAGCGGGGGGGCAAGTTACTTC
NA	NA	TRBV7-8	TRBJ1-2	CASSLALSGDGYTF	TGTGCCAGCAGCTTAGCGCTCTCAGGCGATGGCTACACCTTC
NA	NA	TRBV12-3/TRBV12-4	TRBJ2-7	CASSPDISSYEQYF	TGTGCCAGCAGCCCCGACATTTCCTCCTACGAGCAGTACTTC
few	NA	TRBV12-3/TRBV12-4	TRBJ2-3	CASSFFEGNTQYF	TGTGCCAGCAGTTTTTTCGAGGGAAATACGCAGTATTTT
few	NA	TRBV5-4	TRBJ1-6	CASSFSQPGRGQTYNSPLHF	TGTGCCAGCAGCTTTTCCCAACCCGGACGAGGACAGACTTATAATTCACCCCTCCACTTT
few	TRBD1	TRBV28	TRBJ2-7	CALQRGLGEQYF	TGTGCCCTACAAAGGGGGCTTGGCGAGCAGTACTTC
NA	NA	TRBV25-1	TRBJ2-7	CASSEFESAPSGEQYF	TGTGCCAGCAGTGAATTCGAGTCCGCCCCGTCCGGGGAGCAGTACTTC
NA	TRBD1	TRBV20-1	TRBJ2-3	CSARPDREPTDTQYF	TGCAGTGCTAGGCCCGACAGGGAGCCCACAGATACGCAGTATTTT
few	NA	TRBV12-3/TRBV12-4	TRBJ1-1	CASSPNMGGGGTEAFF	TGTGCCAGCAGTCCCAATATGGGGGGGGGTGGCACTGAAGCTTTCTTT
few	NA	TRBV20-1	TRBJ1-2	CSATTTGPGGYTF	TGCAGTGCTACCACCACAGGGCCGGGGGGCTACACCTTC
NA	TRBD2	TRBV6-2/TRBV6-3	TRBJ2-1	CASSRTSGIYNEQFF	TGTGCCAGCAGTCGGACTAGCGGGATATACAATGAGCAGTTCTTC
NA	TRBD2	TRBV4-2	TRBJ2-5	CASSQDGGGRSETQYF	TGTGCCAGCAGCCAAGATGGCGGGGGGAGGTCAGAGACCCAGTACTTC
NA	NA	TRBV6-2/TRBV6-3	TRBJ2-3	CASSYQGRGTDTQYF	TGTGCCAGCAGTTATCAGGGGAGGGGGACAGATACGCAGTATTTT
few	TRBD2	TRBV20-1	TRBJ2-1	CSASRLAGGKYNEQFF	TGCAGTGCTAGTAGGCTAGCGGGGGGAAAATACAATGAGCAGTTCTTC
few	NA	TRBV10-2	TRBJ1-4	CASMPIATNEKLFF	TGCGCCAGCATGCCAATCGCAACTAATGAAAAACTGTTTTTT
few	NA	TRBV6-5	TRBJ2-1	CASSYEGWEQFF	TGTGCCAGCAGTTACGAGGGGTGGGAGCAGTTCTTC
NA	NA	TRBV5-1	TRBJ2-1	CASSLDLRNEQFF	TGCGCCAGCAGCTTGGATCTGAGGAATGAGCAGTTCTTC
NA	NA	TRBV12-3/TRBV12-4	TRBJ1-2	CASSQVGLDGYTF	TGTGCCAGCAGCCAAGTGGGGCTAGATGGCTACACCTTC